Detailed here is one TCR beta chain. Its antigen is undetermined. These data are taken from a study of Ad26.COV2.S vaccination and SARS-CoV-2 variants. Study observations and caveats: Placebo recipients trailed vaccine recipients in spike-specific TCR breadth. Marked by substantial breadth, spike-specific CD8+ and CD4+ T cell responses were reportedly seen after vaccination. The TCR breadth and depth analyses may have understated or missed part of the total T cell responses. Recipients of either vaccine or placebo displayed similar breadth of non-spike TCRs.

Clones were sequenced by immunoSEQ multiplex PCR, and TCRdb holds only the in-frame ones, with some missing. In the table there are tens of thousands of clones, roughly 84% of which are singletons. Sample: peripheral blood, taken after recovery from COVID-19. This receptor was obtained from a human donor who had recovered from COVID-19.

CDR3 region: CSVEPPGTDTQYF. The DNA for the CDR3 is TGCAGCGTTGAACCGCCCGGGACAGATACGCAGTATTTT. V and J are TRBV29-1 and TRBJ2-3, with D hard to call. Trimming removed 2 bases at V and 3 bases at J, with 9 bases between. This CDR3 has 13 amino acids. Looked up from germline, CDR1 is SQVTM and CDR2 is ANQGSEA.